Listed below are T cell receptor beta chains from one sample, sequenced in a study of regulatory T cells in long-lasting Graves disease. TCRdb re-called the multiplex PCR reads through MiXCR, storing one row per CDR3 protein. The sample shows 400,000 to 500,000 distinct CDR3 sequences, under 15% of them seen only once. The sample was also linked to a second study, of T cells in Graves' hyperthyroidism and ophthalmopathy.

Sample: peripheral blood mononuclear cells (PBMCs), taken at new diagnosis, from a patient treated with antithyroid drugs. Every receptor here comes from a young woman with Graves disease. Each CDR3 is given with its conserved first and last residue. A D gene is named only where the DNA matches it firmly. Rows give clone size only sometimes, using once, few, many, or a class for an expanded clone.

V gene	clone size	D gene	J gene	CDR3 DNA	CDR3 protein
TRBV20-1	few	TRBD2	TRBJ2-7	TGCAGTGCTATGAGCGGGAGTGTCTACGAGCAGTACTTC	CSAMSGSVYEQYF
TRBV3-1	many	NA	TRBJ1-2	TGTGCCAGCAGCCCCCTCGGGGGTTTCGGCTATGGCTACACCTTC	CASSPLGGFGYGYTF
TRBV5-1	many	NA	TRBJ2-1	TGCGCCAGCAGCTCCCCGGGACAACGAGGGGGGTATGAGCAGTTCTTC	CASSSPGQRGGYEQFF
TRBV20-1	NA	TRBD2	TRBJ2-5	TGCAGTGCTAGAGTAGCGGGAGCGGTAGAGACCCAGTACTTC	CSARVAGAVETQYF
TRBV28	many	TRBD1	TRBJ1-5	TGTGCCAGCAGGGGGACAGCCAATCAGCCCCAGCATTTT	CASRGTANQPQHF
TRBV7-6	many	NA	TRBJ2-3	TGTGCCAGCAGCACCTCCGGGGCGACGCAGTATTTT	CASSTSGATQYF
TRBV6-1	NA	NA	TRBJ2-5	TGTGCCAGCAGGTACACAGGGATACAGACCCAGTACTTC	CASRYTGIQTQYF
TRBV27	many	TRBD1	TRBJ1-2	TGTGCCAGCAGTTTCCCCCAGGCCGGGACAGGGGGCGATTACTATGGCTACACCTTC	CASSFPQAGTGGDYYGYTF
TRBV7-3	many	NA	TRBJ2-2	TGTGCCAGCAGCTTTCCCGCGGCAGGGAGGACCGGGGAGCTGTTTTTT	CASSFPAAGRTGELFF
TRBV28	few	NA	TRBJ1-4	TGTGCCAGCAGGGCCAGGGGCCTTTTAGATAATGAAAAACTGTTTTTT	CASRARGLLDNEKLFF
TRBV12-3/TRBV12-4	once	TRBD2	TRBJ2-3	TGTGCCAGCAGTCGATACTCTCCGGGGACTAGCGGGAGGGTGAGCACAGATACGCAGTATTTT	CASSRYSPGTSGRVSTDTQYF
TRBV19	few	NA	TRBJ2-5	TGTGCCAGTACCCCCGGGGGAATACAAGAGACCCAGTACTTC	CASTPGGIQETQYF
TRBV19	many	NA	TRBJ2-1	TGTGCCAGTAGTATCATGGCGGAAGGGGTTTACAATGAGCAGTTCTTC	CASSIMAEGVYNEQFF
TRBV20-1	many	NA	TRBJ2-3	TGCAGTGCTAGTCCGGACTCCCGGTCGGGTACGCAGTATTTT	CSASPDSRSGTQYF
TRBV10-3	many	NA	TRBJ2-6	TGTGCCATCAAGGGGCAGGTTGACTCTGGGGCCAACGTCCTGACTTTC	CAIKGQVDSGANVLTF
TRBV24-1	many	NA	TRBJ1-5	TGTGCCACCAGTGCGTCCGGGGGGACGTATCAGCCCCAGCATTTT	CATSASGGTYQPQHF
TRBV7-8	NA	TRBD1	TRBJ1-4	TGTGCCAGCAGCTCGCGACCCCGGGACAGGGACGAAAAACTGTTTTTT	CASSSRPRDRDEKLFF
TRBV2	many	NA	TRBJ2-1	TGTGCCAGCACCCCCCCCAGCGACAATGAGCAGTTCTTC	CASTPPSDNEQFF
TRBV20-1	NA	TRBD1	TRBJ1-5	TGCAGTGCTAGTTCCGGGACAGGGCCTTCGTGGCAGCCCCAGCATTTT	CSASSGTGPSWQPQHF
TRBV9	NA	TRBD2	TRBJ2-3	TGTGCCAGCAGCGTAGATCCAGCGGGAGACACAGATACGCAGTATTTT	CASSVDPAGDTDTQYF
TRBV24-1	few	NA	TRBJ2-2	TGTGCCACCAGTGATTTGAATCAGGAGAACACCGGGGAGCTGTTTTTT	CATSDLNQENTGELFF
TRBV3-1	many	TRBD1	TRBJ2-5	TGTGCCAGCAGCCAAAAGACAGGGGTAGGGGAGACCCAGTACTTC	CASSQKTGVGETQYF
TRBV11-2	many	TRBD2	TRBJ2-2	TGTGCCAGCAGCTTAGACAGCGGGAGGACCGGGGAGCTGTTTTTT	CASSLDSGRTGELFF
TRBV7-9	many	NA	TRBJ1-1	TGTGCCAGCAGCTTAGGAGGAGTATCTGAAGCTTTCTTT	CASSLGGVSEAFF
TRBV15	many	NA	TRBJ2-2	TGTGCCACCAGTCCTACACGGCCCGCCGGGGAGCTGTTTTTT	CATSPTRPAGELFF
TRBV7-9	NA	NA	TRBJ2-1	TGTGCCAGCAGCCCCGAGCGAGTCCGGAATGAGCAGTTCTTC	CASSPERVRNEQFF
TRBV12-3/TRBV12-4	NA	TRBD2	TRBJ2-7	TGTGCCAGCAGGGCACCTGGGGGGGCCTACGAGCAGTACTTC	CASRAPGGAYEQYF
TRBV7-6	many	TRBD2	TRBJ2-3	TGTGCCAGCAGCTTCCACCCCGGGGGGGGACCCGGGACTAGCGGGAGTGTCACAGATACGCAGTATTTT	CASSFHPGGGPGTSGSVTDTQYF
TRBV12-3/TRBV12-4	few	NA	TRBJ2-7	TGTGCCAGCAGCCCCGGACTACTCGCAACGAACGAGCAGTACTTC	CASSPGLLATNEQYF
TRBV7-9	few	NA	TRBJ2-7	TGTGCCAGCAGCTTAGAGTTCTCCTACGAGCAGTACTTC	CASSLEFSYEQYF
TRBV5-6	many	NA	TRBJ2-7	TGTGCCAGCAGCACTTCCTATAGCGGTATTACGGCCTACGAGCAGTACTTC	CASSTSYSGITAYEQYF
TRBV7-3	NA	TRBD2	TRBJ2-1	TGTGCCAGCAGCCAGGGACTAGCCCGGAGCTACAATGAGCAGTTCTTC	CASSQGLARSYNEQFF
TRBV19	few	TRBD2	TRBJ2-3	TGTGCCAGTAGTATCGGACTAGCGGGAGACGCAGATACGCAGTATTTT	CASSIGLAGDADTQYF
TRBV14	few	TRBD2	TRBJ2-1	TGTGCCAGCAGCCTACTAGCGGGAGCTCCGAACAATGAGCAGTTCTTC	CASSLLAGAPNNEQFF
TRBV30	few	NA	TRBJ1-3	TGTGCCTGGAACGCGGGATCTGGAAACACCATATATTTT	CAWNAGSGNTIYF
TRBV13	few	NA	TRBJ2-2	TGTGCCAGCAGCTTAGGGGGGGGTCCGAACACCGGGGAGCTGTTTTTT	CASSLGGGPNTGELFF
TRBV18	few	TRBD2	TRBJ2-2	TGTGCCAGCTCACCACCGCTAGCGGGAGTGAGGGACACCGGGGAGCTGTTTTTT	CASSPPLAGVRDTGELFF
TRBV5-1	many	NA	TRBJ2-4	TGCGCCAGCAGCTTGGAGGGGATTAGGAACATTCAGTACTTC	CASSLEGIRNIQYF
TRBV5-4	few	NA	TRBJ2-7	TGTGCCAGCAGCCCCGGGACCCTCCGAAGCTACGAGCAGTACTTC	CASSPGTLRSYEQYF
TRBV25-1	NA	NA	TRBJ1-5	TGTGCCAGCAGTGCTTGGGGGGGGGGCAGCAATCAGCCCCAGCATTTT	CASSAWGGGSNQPQHF
TRBV20-1	many	TRBD2	TRBJ2-7	TGCAGTGCTCTCTCCGGGAGGTCCTACGAGCAGTACTTC	CSALSGRSYEQYF
TRBV15	few	NA	TRBJ1-1	TGTGCCACCAGCAGAGATTTACTAGCTTTCTTT	CATSRDLLAFF
TRBV24-1	many	NA	TRBJ2-3	TGTGCCACCAGTGATCACATATCGGCGGGGAAAACAGATACGCAGTATTTT	CATSDHISAGKTDTQYF
TRBV11-3	many	TRBD2	TRBJ2-1	TGTGCCAGCAGCGTAACGGGACTAGCGGGAGGCAGGGGATACAATGAGCAGTTCTTC	CASSVTGLAGGRGYNEQFF
TRBV2	many	TRBD2	TRBJ2-3	TGTGCCAGCACCGGAGCGGGAAGCACAGATACGCAGTATTTT	CASTGAGSTDTQYF
TRBV19	NA	TRBD2	TRBJ2-2	TGTGCCAGTAGTATAGAGACTAGCGGGAGGGAAGCCAACACCGGGGAGCTGTTTTTT	CASSIETSGREANTGELFF
TRBV29-1	few	NA	TRBJ2-3	TGCAGCGTCTCTAGACTAAGCGACGGACCCGGCACAGATACGCAGTATTTT	CSVSRLSDGPGTDTQYF
TRBV3-1	NA	TRBD2	TRBJ2-5	TGTGCCAGCAGCCAAGAATCGGGACTAGCGGCCCAAGAGACCCAGTACTTC	CASSQESGLAAQETQYF
TRBV5-1	few	TRBD2	TRBJ2-3	TGCGCCAGCAGCACTTCCAAACTAGCGGGAGTAGCAGATACGCAGTATTTT	CASSTSKLAGVADTQYF
TRBV3-1	many	TRBD2	TRBJ2-1	TGTGCCAGCAGCCAAGTTTTGCGGGAGGCTGGGTCCTACAATGAGCAGTTCTTC	CASSQVLREAGSYNEQFF
TRBV7-6	many	TRBD2	TRBJ2-5	TGTGCCAGCAGCCACAGGCGCGGACTAGTAGGGGAGACCCAGTACTTC	CASSHRRGLVGETQYF
TRBV6-2/TRBV6-3	NA	NA	TRBJ2-1	TGTGCCAGCAGTTACGATCTATCACCCTCCTACAATGAGCAGTTCTTC	CASSYDLSPSYNEQFF